The 18 T cell receptor beta chains below all came from one sample that was sequenced in a study of early T cells in non-severe SARS-CoV-2 infection. TCRdb fed the 5' RACE reads into MiXCR, producing one record per CDR3 protein. The sample contains tens of thousands of distinct CDR3 sequences, approximately 5.6% of which appear only once. The sequenced sample was whole blood. Receptors originate from an adult who was a healthcare worker with PCR-confirmed SARS-CoV-2 infection or an uninfected control (not recorded which).

This clonotype was seen at least ten times. This chain joins TRBV7-2 and TRBJ2-3; no clear D. Trimming pared 0 bases from V and 5 bases from J, leaving 0 bases between. This CDR3 region has 11 residues. Germline CDR1 SGHTA, CDR2 FQGNSA. CDR3 bases: TGTGCCAGCAGCTTAGCAGATACGCAGTATTTT. Translating gives CASSLADTQYF.

In its sample, this clonotype was seen many times. This chain links TRBV11-2 with TRBJ2-3; D perhaps matches TRBD1 (6 bases). The length of the CDR3 is 12 residues. Germline assignment: CDR1 SGHAT and CDR2 FQNNGV. V lost 5 bases to trimming and J lost 14 bases, with 17 bases between them. CDR3 bases: TGTGCCAGCAGCCCCGAGGACCAACAGGGGTATTTT. As protein: CASSPEDQQGYF.

This clonotype was observed at least ten times. The V and J genes are TRBV11-2 and TRBJ2-7; 10 bases align to TRBD2. Trimming took 8 bases from V and 2 from J; bases not matched to a gene: 9. CDR3 length: 15 residues. CDR1 is SGHAT, CDR2 FQNNGV, per germline. The CDR3 sequence: CASAVAGGPAYEQYF. The CDR3 DNA is TGTGCCAGCGCGGTAGCGGGAGGCCCCGCCTACGAGCAGTACTTC.

This sequence joins TRBV6-2 or TRBV6-3 and TRBJ2-7; TRBD1 matches at 9 bases. Looked up from germline, CDR1 is MNHEY and CDR2 is SVGEGT. This CDR3 spans 16 amino acids. The V segment lost 6 bases and the J segment 2 bases; nucleotides outside the gene matches: 11. The CDR3 bases are TGTGCCAGCAGCTCCTTCGGGGACAGGGTGACCTACGAGCAGTACTTC. Its translation: CASSSFGDRVTYEQYF.

This clonotype occurred many times. This rearrangement joins TRBV18 to TRBJ2-1, with D possibly TRBD2 on 5 matching bases. Germline CDR1 and CDR2: KGHSH and LQKENI. The CDR3 contains 13 residues. The V end was cut by 2 bases, the J end by 7 bases, with 9 bases between. The CDR3 protein is CASSPIGENEQFF. DNA of the CDR3: TGTGCCAGCTCACCAATTGGGGAGAATGAGCAGTTCTTC.

Many counts were recorded for this clonotype. V gene TRBV4-1 combines with J gene TRBJ1-5; 8 positions agree with TRBD1. Germline CDR1 reads MGHRA; CDR2 reads YSYEKL. The CDR3 is made up of 17 amino acids. The V gene end was trimmed by 0 bases and the J gene end by 6 bases; junction bases not matched to a gene: 10. The CDR3 DNA reads as TGCGCCAGCAGCCAAGAGGTATATTCAGGGGGCTCTCAGCCCCAGCATTTT. This sequence encodes CASSQEVYSGGSQPQHF.

The CDR3 spells CASSSQGASETQYF. In DNA, the CDR3 is TGCGCCAGCAGCTCACAGGGGGCGTCTGAGACCCAGTACTTC. The chain carries TRBV5-1 and TRBJ2-5, with 9 bases matching TRBD1. CDR1 SGHRS and CDR2 YFSETQ come from the germline V gene. The CDR3 consists of 14 residues. With V trimmed by 3 bases and J by 5 bases, 5 bases remained unmatched.

This clonotype came up many times. V is TRBV7-2 and J is TRBJ2-7; 7 bases line up with TRBD2. The V gene's germline CDR1 is SGHTA and CDR2 FQGNSA. The CDR3 sequence is 17 residues long. The trim removed 4 bases at V and 0 bases at J, leaving 12 bases unmatched. DNA of the CDR3: TGTGCCAGCAGCTCTATTGGGCCCCTAGCGGTCTCCTACGAGCAGTACTTC. Its translation is CASSSIGPLAVSYEQYF.

The chain links TRBV12-3 or TRBV12-4 to TRBJ2-7; 7 bases match TRBD1. The ends lost 6 bases at V and 1 base at J; junction bases unmatched: 9. The CDR3 has 15 amino acids. The CDR3 spells CASSTGTAASYEQYF. In DNA form, the CDR3 reads TGTGCCAGCAGCACCGGGACAGCGGCTTCCTACGAGCAGTACTTC.

This clonotype was recorded many times. The chain has TRBV7-7 and TRBJ2-1, with a possible D match to TRBD2 (6 bases). V lost 7 bases and J 3 bases, leaving 16 bases between the germline ends. The germline CDR1 and CDR2 sequences are SSHAT and FNYEAQ (reference sequence). The CDR3 covers 15 residues. The CDR3, as DNA: TGTGCCAGCACAACCGGGACGGGAGTCTACAATGAGCAGTTCTTC. Encoded protein: CASTTGTGVYNEQFF.

This clonotype was seen repeatedly, ten times or more. This chain links TRBV6-2 or TRBV6-3 with TRBJ2-3, with 11 bases that match TRBD1. V dropped 8 bases and J dropped 4; count of bases not matched to a gene: 8. The length of the CDR3 is 15 residues. Germline V gene lookup returns CDR1 MNHEY and CDR2 SVGEGT. In DNA form, the CDR3 reads TGTGCCAGCCCTGAAACGGGACAGGGGGCAGATACGCAGTATTTT. Its translation is CASPETGQGADTQYF.

This clonotype has at least ten counts. The chain employs TRBV4-3 and TRBJ2-1; TRBD2 matches at 9 bases. The CDR3 consists of 17 residues. CDR1 is LGHNA and CDR2 is YSLEER in the germline V gene. The V and J ends lost 0 bases and 3 bases, in that order; junction bases with no gene match: 6. This CDR3 is CASSQDTGGGDYNEQFF. In DNA, the CDR3 is TGCGCCAGCAGCCAAGATACCGGCGGGGGGGACTACAATGAGCAGTTCTTC.

The V gene is TRBV25-1, the J gene TRBJ2-3; D not resolved. Germline lookup yields CDR1 MGHDK and CDR2 SYGVNS. This CDR3 region has 11 residues. The V end was cut by 4 bases, the J end by 6 bases, with 5 bases between. CDR3 sequence reads: CASSAADTQYF. In nucleotides, the CDR3 is TGTGCCAGCAGTGCCGCGGATACGCAGTATTTT.

This clonotype occurred many times. J is TRBJ1-3 and V is TRBV7-2; the D is unclear. The CDR3 extends over 21 amino acids. Germline CDR1 reads SGHTA; CDR2 reads FQGNSA. The V end lost 1 base, the J end lost 0 bases, and 25 bases lay between the germline ends. CDR3 sequence (DNA): TGTGCCAGCAGCTTAGTCGCATCCCTAGGCAGAAACCTCCTCTCTGGAAACACCATATATTTT. This encodes CASSLVASLGRNLLSGNTIYF.

Worth noting for this clonotype: The junction and the germline gene differ at one end; a read error may be behind it. The J gene is TRBJ2-3, the V gene TRBV14; 9 bases align to TRBD1. This CDR3 spans 13 amino acids. Germline values: CDR1 SGHDN, CDR2 FVKESK. CDR3 in amino acids: CASNQDWTGDEYF. The CDR3 coding sequence is TGTGCCAGCAACCAAGATTGGACAGGGGACGAGTATTTT.

This clonotype qualifies as medium-sized. The genes are TRBV28 and TRBJ2-1; 10 nucleotides match TRBD2. The CDR3 is 15 residues long. Per the germline V gene, CDR1 is MDHEN and CDR2 is SYDVKM. The V gene end was trimmed by 8 bases and the J gene end by 9 bases; junction bases not matched to a gene: 13. CDR3 DNA sequence: TGTGCCAGCGGGCCCATGGTAGCGGGAGGCGGTGAGCAGTTCTTC. Translated: CASGPMVAGGGEQFF.

This clonotype came up many times. The rearrangement uses TRBV14 and TRBJ2-1; D not resolved. V dropped 5 bases and J dropped 4 bases, with 18 bases sitting between them. Germline V CDR1 and CDR2: SGHDN, FVKESK. The CDR3 runs 16 residues. The chain's CDR3 is CASSGTRLTIYNEQFF. In DNA, the CDR3 is TGTGCCAGCAGCGGCACTCGGCTTACGATTTACAATGAGCAGTTCTTC.

This clonotype has a count of ten or more. J is TRBJ1-1 and V is TRBV20-1, with D unresolved. The CDR3 contains 12 residues. Germline V CDR1 and CDR2: DFQATT, SNEGSKA (reference sequence). V was clipped by 1 base and J by 10 bases, with 13 bases between them. The CDR3 protein is CSARADTWGAFF. The CDR3 coding sequence is TGCAGTGCTAGAGCTGACACCTGGGGAGCTTTCTTT.